This T cell receptor (beta chain) is drawn from a study of STAT5B mutations in CD4+ large granular lymphocyte leukemia. Only in-frame clones appear in the TCRdb table, and some are missing; sequencing was by immunoSEQ multiplex PCR. The sample lists about 30,000 clones, approximately 80% occurring once. V gave up 8 bases and J gave up 4 bases, with 14 bases separating them. CDR1 is ENHRY, CDR2 SYGVKD, per germline. The CDR3 extends over 13 amino acids. This TCR derives from a human donor in good health. This chain connects TRBV10-3 to TRBJ1-2; D unclear. The sample taken for sequencing was CD4+ T cells from blood buffy coats. CDR3 coding DNA: TGTGCCATCGCGTTCGACCAGATCTATGGCTACACCTTC. It codes for CAIAFDQIYGYTF.